The T cell receptor (beta chain) under discussion was sequenced for a study of response to subunit inactivated influenza vaccine. TCRdb processed the RT-PCR reads anew with MiXCR; each CDR3 protein has one entry. The sample carries about 240,000 distinct CDR3 sequences, 12% recorded once. J gave up 5 bases and V 5 bases, and 14 bases lay outside the gene matches. Germline CDR1 reads SGHVS; CDR2 reads FQNEAQ. This CDR3 comprises 16 residues. Study results and limitations: The authors put forward the suggestion that each seasonal influenza vaccination may bring in only a limited number of new T cells.

Points on this clonotype: Antigen specificity is unknown.

The rearrangement joins TRBV7-8 to TRBJ2-5, with 7 bases lining up with TRBD1. This clonotype was sampled from a man aged 50 to 60 who received an inactivated influenza vaccine. Source: non-naive T cells sorted from PBMCs, taken approximately 15 days before vaccination. The CDR3 DNA follows: TGTGCCAGCAGCCCAGGGGGTCCTTCCCAGGGGGAGACCCAGTACTTC. It encodes CASSPGGPSQGETQYF.